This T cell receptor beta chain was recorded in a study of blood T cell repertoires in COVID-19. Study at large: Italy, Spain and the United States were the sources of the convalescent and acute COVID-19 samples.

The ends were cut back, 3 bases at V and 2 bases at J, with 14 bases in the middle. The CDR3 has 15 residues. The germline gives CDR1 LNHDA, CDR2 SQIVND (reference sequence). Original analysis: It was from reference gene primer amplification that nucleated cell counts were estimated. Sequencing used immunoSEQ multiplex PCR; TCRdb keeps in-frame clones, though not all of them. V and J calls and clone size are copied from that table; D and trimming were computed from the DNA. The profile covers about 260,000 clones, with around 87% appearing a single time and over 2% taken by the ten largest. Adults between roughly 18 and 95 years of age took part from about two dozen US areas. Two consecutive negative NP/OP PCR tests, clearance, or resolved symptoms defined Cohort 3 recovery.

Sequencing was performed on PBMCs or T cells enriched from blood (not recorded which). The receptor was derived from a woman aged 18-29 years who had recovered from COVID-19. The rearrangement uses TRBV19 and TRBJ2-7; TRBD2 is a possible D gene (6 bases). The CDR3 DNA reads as TGTGCCAGTAGTATGGACCCTAGCGCGACCTACGAGCAGTACTTC. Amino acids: CASSMDPSATYEQYF.